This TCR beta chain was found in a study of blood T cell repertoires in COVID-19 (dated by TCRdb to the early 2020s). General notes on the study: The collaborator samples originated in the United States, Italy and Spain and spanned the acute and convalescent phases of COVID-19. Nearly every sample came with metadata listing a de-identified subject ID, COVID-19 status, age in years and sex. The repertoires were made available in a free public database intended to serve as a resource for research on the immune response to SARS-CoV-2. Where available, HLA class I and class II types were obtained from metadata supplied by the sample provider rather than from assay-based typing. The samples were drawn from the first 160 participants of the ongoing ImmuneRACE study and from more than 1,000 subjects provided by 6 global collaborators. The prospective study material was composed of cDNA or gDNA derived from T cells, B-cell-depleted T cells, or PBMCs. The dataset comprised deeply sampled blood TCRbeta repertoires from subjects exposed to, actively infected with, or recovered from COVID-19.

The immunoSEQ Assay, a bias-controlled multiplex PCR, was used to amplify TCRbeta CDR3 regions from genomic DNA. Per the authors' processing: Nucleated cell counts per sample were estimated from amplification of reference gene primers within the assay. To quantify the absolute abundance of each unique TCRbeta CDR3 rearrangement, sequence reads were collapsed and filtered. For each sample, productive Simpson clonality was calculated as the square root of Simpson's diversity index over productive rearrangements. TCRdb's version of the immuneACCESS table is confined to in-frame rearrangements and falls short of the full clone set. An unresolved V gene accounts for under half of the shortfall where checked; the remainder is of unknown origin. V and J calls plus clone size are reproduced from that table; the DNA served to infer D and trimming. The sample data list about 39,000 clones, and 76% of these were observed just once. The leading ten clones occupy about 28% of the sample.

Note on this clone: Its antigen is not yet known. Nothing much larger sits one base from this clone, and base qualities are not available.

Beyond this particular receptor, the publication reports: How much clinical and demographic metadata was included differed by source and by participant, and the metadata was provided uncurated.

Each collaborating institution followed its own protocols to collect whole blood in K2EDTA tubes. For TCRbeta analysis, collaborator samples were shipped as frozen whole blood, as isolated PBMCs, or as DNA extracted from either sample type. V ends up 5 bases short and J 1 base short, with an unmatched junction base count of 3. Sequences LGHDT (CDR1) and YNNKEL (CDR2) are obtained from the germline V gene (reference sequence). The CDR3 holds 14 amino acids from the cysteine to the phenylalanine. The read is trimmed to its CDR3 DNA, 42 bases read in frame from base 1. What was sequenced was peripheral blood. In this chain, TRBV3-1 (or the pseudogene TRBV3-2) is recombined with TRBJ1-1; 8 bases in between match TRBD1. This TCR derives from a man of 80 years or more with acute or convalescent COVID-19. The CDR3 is CASSFGQGNTEAFF. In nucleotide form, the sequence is TGTGCCAGCAGCTTTGGACAGGGGAACACTGAAGCTTTCTTT.